The next 10 T cell receptor beta chains were all read from a single sample in a study of stem cell transplantation in POMP-related autoinflammatory disease. Sequencing was performed with immunoSEQ multiplex PCR; in TCRdb, only in-frame clones are kept and a portion is missing. The data hold some 10,000 clones, with around 79% observed a single time. Sequenced material: CD4+ T cells from PBMCs, taken after stem cell transplantation. These receptors came from a human patient with POMP-related autoinflammation and immune dysregulation (PRAID). Some T cells may have come from the graft donor.

The V and J genes are TRBV6-5 and TRBJ1-5; TRBD1 might be the D (5 bases). The CDR3 contains 14 residues. V was cut by 5 bases and J by 6 bases, with 14 bases left in between. CDR1 is MNHEY and CDR2 is SVGAGI in the germline V gene. The CDR3 region is CASSPDSSGQPQHF. The CDR3 region has the DNA TGTGCCAGCAGTCCCGACAGCTCTGGTCAGCCCCAGCATTTT.

The CDR3 DNA is TGTGCCAGCAGTTACTTAGAGACAGGGAGGGAGACCCAGTACTTC. This gives the protein CASSYLETGRETQYF. This chain links TRBV6-5 with TRBJ2-5; the D gene is possibly TRBD1 (7 bases). V lost 1 base to trimming and J lost 5 bases, with 14 bases between them. CDR1 and CDR2 (germline): MNHEY, SVGAGI. The CDR3 is made up of 15 amino acids.

The chain has TRBV10-3 and TRBJ2-4; D is unclear. The CDR3 runs 14 residues. Trimming took 4 bases from V and 2 from J, leaving 9 bases between them. CDR1 is ENHRY and CDR2 is SYGVKD in the germline V gene. The CDR3 here is CAISADSTKNIQYF. The DNA for the CDR3 is TGTGCCATCAGTGCGGATAGCACCAAAAACATTCAGTACTTC.

This chain joins TRBV2 and TRBJ1-1, with TRBD1 as a possible D gene (5 bases). With 8 bases removed from V and 3 bases from J, the gap between germline ends came to 13 bases. The germline V gene has CDR1 SNHLY and CDR2 FYNNEI. This CDR3 contains 13 residues. Here the CDR3 DNA reads TGTGCCAGCGCCGTGGACATACACACTGAAGCTTTCTTT. This sequence encodes CASAVDIHTEAFF.

The V and J genes are TRBV19 and TRBJ2-1; 11 bases align to TRBD2. Germline CDR1 reads LNHDA; CDR2 reads SQIVND (reference sequence). After removal of 10 bases from V and 7 bases from J, the junction contained 9 bases not matched to a gene. CDR3 length equals 14 residues. CDR3 bases: TGTGCCACCCGACTAGCGGGAACCGTGAATGAGCAGTTCTTC. Translation gives CATRLAGTVNEQFF.

The chain joins TRBV14 to TRBJ2-7, with D perhaps matching TRBD1 (6 bases). V was shortened by 1 base and J by 6 bases, with 13 bases between the two germline ends. There are 14 residues in the CDR3. CDR1 SGHDN and CDR2 FVKESK come from the germline V gene. The CDR3 reads CASSQAGVVREQYF. The CDR3 DNA sequence: TGTGCCAGCAGCCAAGCAGGGGTGGTACGCGAGCAGTACTTC.

The V gene is TRBV5-4, the J gene TRBJ2-7; 10 bases agree with TRBD2. The CDR3 runs to 14 residues. The germline CDR1 and CDR2 sequences are SGHNT and YYREEE (reference sequence). The ends lost 3 bases at V and 2 bases at J; junction bases unmatched: 2. The CDR3 sequence is CASSSLAGAYEQYF. The CDR3 DNA reads TGTGCCAGCAGCTCGCTAGCGGGAGCCTACGAGCAGTACTTC.

The chain joins TRBV6-5 to TRBJ1-2; maybe TRBD1 (6 bases). Trimming removed 0 bases from V and 4 bases from J, with 12 bases in between. This CDR3 comprises 15 residues. Germline CDR1 is MNHEY and CDR2 is SVGAGI. CDR3 in amino acids: CASSYSRGEIYGYTF. DNA of the CDR3: TGTGCCAGCAGTTACTCGAGGGGGGAAATCTATGGCTACACCTTC.

The gene calls are TRBV3-1 (or the pseudogene TRBV3-2) and TRBJ2-7; no clear D. The V gene's germline CDR1 is LGHDT and CDR2 YNNKEL (reference sequence). V was shortened by 4 bases and J by 3 bases, with 10 bases between the two germline ends. The CDR3 spans 13 residues. CDR3 sequence: CASSLTHSYEQYF. The CDR3 coding sequence is TGTGCCAGCAGCCTTACCCACAGCTACGAGCAGTACTTC.

The V and J genes are TRBV5-1 and TRBJ2-3; 8 bases agree with TRBD1. CDR3 size: 15 residues. Trimming removed 5 bases from V and 5 bases from J; junction bases left unmatched: 10. Germline CDR1 SGHRS, CDR2 YFSETQ. Written as DNA, the CDR3 is TGCGCCAGCAGGCTTCAGGGGGCTAGTCTAGATACGCAGTATTTT. It is translated as CASRLQGASLDTQYF.